These 7 T cell receptor beta chains were sequenced from one sample in a study of shared clonotypes between healthy human individuals (dated by TCRdb to between 2020 and 2021). The library was made by the immunoSEQ multiplex PCR assay. TCRdb retrieved this table from immuneACCESS and kept in-frame rearrangements only. Not all clones are present; in checked studies, unresolved V genes account for under half, and no reason is known for the remainder. Present in this sample are some 2,000,000 clones, roughly 94% of which were seen just once. The ten top clones hold approximately 0.13% of the sample. The specimen was naive CD4+ T cells sorted from blood. According to the study, the label for this sample's cell subset or site signals: CD45RA+ positively selected. These receptors were obtained from a man between 18 and 35 years old in good health.

On this clone itself: The same CDR3 arises from other DNA sequences in this sample as well. The chain combines TRBV6-5 with TRBJ2-7, with 10 bases matching TRBD2. The CDR3 runs to 15 residues. Germline V lookup: CDR1 MNHEY, CDR2 SVGAGI. The V and J ends lost 6 bases and 1 base, in that order; junction bases with no gene match: 6. The CDR3 DNA is TGTGCCAGCAGGGACGGGACTAGCGTTTCCTACGAGCAGTACTTC. As protein: CASRDGTSVSYEQYF.

V is TRBV13 and J is TRBJ2-7, with D perhaps TRBD2 (5 bases). With 1 base removed from V and 0 bases from J, the gap between germline ends came to 10 bases. CDR3 length: 15 residues. CDR1 is PRHDT, CDR2 FYEKMQ, per germline (reference sequence). CDR3 loop: CASSLVPGSSYEQYF. The CDR3 DNA reads as TGTGCCAGCAGCTTAGTACCGGGGAGCTCCTACGAGCAGTACTTC. Full variable domain (outside the CDR3, taken from reference TRBV13 and TRBJ2-7): AAGVIQSPRHLIKEKRETATLKCYPIPRHDTVYWYQQGPGQDPQFLISFYEKMQSDKGSIPDRFSAQQFSDYHSELNMSSLELGDSALYFCASSLVPGSSYEQYFGPGTRLTVT.

V and J are TRBV7-2 and TRBJ2-5; a possible D gene is TRBD2 (6 bases). This CDR3 region has 15 residues. Trimming pared 5 bases from V and 0 bases from J, leaving 13 bases between. Germline V gene sequence: CDR1 SGHTA, CDR2 FQGNSA. This CDR3 reads CASSPTSTNQETQYF. CDR3 DNA: TGTGCCAGCAGCCCAACTAGCACAAACCAAGAGACCCAGTACTTC. Variable domain in full (rest from reference TRBV7-2 and TRBJ2-5): GAGVSQSPSNKVTEKGKDVELRCDPISGHTALYWYRQSLGQGLEFLIYFQGNSAPDKSGLPSDRFSAERTGGSVSTLTIQRTQQEDSAVYLCASSPTSTNQETQYFGPGTRLLVL.

The gene calls are TRBV4-3 and TRBJ2-3; weak D call: TRBD2 (7 bases). This CDR3 comprises 17 residues. With 0 bases removed from V and 4 bases from J, the gap between germline ends came to 17 bases. Germline CDR1 LGHNA, CDR2 YSLEER. This CDR3 is CASSQEGGGRAPDTQYF. CDR3 nucleotide sequence: TGCGCCAGCAGCCAAGAAGGGGGGGGCAGGGCCCCAGATACGCAGTATTTT.

This sequence joins TRBV4-3 and TRBJ2-7; D is ambiguous. Germline lookup yields CDR1 LGHNA and CDR2 YSLEER. The CDR3 is made up of 16 amino acids. The V and J ends lost 0 bases and 6 bases respectively, with 18 bases between them. The CDR3 DNA follows: TGCGCCAGCAGCCAAGATTTAGGGAAAGGGCAGTCCGAGCAGTACTTC. This translates into CASSQDLGKGQSEQYF.

V is TRBV6-5 and J is TRBJ2-3; no firm D call. The CDR3 totals 12 residues. Germline lookup yields CDR1 MNHEY and CDR2 SVGAGI. V was shortened by 6 bases and J by 6 bases, with 10 bases between the two germline ends. The CDR3 loop is CASSPVLDTQYF. The CDR3 DNA is TGTGCCAGCAGCCCCGTTTTGGATACGCAGTATTTT.

This clone was counted a single time. This sequence joins TRBV25-1 and TRBJ2-7, with 7 bases identical to TRBD1. V was clipped by 10 bases and J by 2 bases; unmatched bases: 5. CDR1 MGHDK and CDR2 SYGVNS come from the germline V gene. The CDR3 runs 12 residues. The CDR3 region has the DNA TGTGCCACCCGGGACAGAACCTACGAGCAGTACTTC. The encoded protein is CATRDRTYEQYF.